The TCR beta chain described here comes from a study of T-cell reconstitution after alpha-beta-depleted transplantation in children. This clonotype was detected a few times. Its antigen is currently unknown. Unique molecular identifiers were incorporated during preparation of the TCRbeta library. TCRdb passed the PCR reads through MiXCR, listing each CDR3 protein once. The sample consists of about 980,000 distinct CDR3 sequences, roughly 31% of them appearing once. Germline V CDR1 and CDR2: SQVTM, ANQGSEA. The CDR3 consists of 14 residues. V lost 0 bases and J 2 bases, leaving 11 bases between the germline ends. The study's findings and limits: About two months after transplant, alpha-beta T cells reportedly came from several hundred expanded graft clones.

Sequences were derived from PBMCs, mostly from graft donor cells, sampled 360 days after TCRalphabeta/CD19-depleted stem cell transplant. The TCR sequence derives from a boy under two years old who had a stem cell transplant for SCID, so the T cells may come from the graft donor. V gene TRBV29-1 combines with J gene TRBJ2-7, with unresolved D. Here the CDR3 reads CSVEDKGSAYEQYF. Here the CDR3 DNA reads TGCAGCGTTGAAGACAAGGGCAGCGCCTACGAGCAGTACTTC.